The 18 T cell receptor beta chains reported below all come from one sample, sequenced in a study of OX40 agonist ivuxolimab in advanced cancers. TCRdb keeps only in-frame clones here, not all; method: immunoSEQ multiplex PCR. The table lists 30,000 to 35,000 clones, less than 90% of them singletons, with approximately 31% in the top ten. Sequenced material: CD4+ or CD8+ T cells sorted from blood, taken in a trial of the OX40 agonist ivuxolimab. These receptors came from an adult with an advanced solid tumor such as melanoma, head and neck, liver or kidney cancer.

This sequence joins TRBV30 and TRBJ1-1; D is undetermined. The germline gives CDR1 GTSNPN, CDR2 SVGIG (reference sequence). CDR3 length: 13 amino acids. Trimming stripped 4 bases from V and 1 base from J, with 10 bases between. The CDR3 DNA is TGTGCCTGGAAGGCCAGTAAGAACACTGAAGCTTTCTTT. This codes for CAWKASKNTEAFF.

This clone was seen at least ten times. The V and J genes are TRBV27 and TRBJ2-1; D not certain. With 4 bases removed from V and 5 bases from J, the gap between germline ends came to 9 bases. In germline, CDR1 is MNHEY, CDR2 SMNVEV (reference sequence). There are 13 residues in the CDR3. In DNA, the CDR3 is TGTGCCAGCAGTTACCAGTCCGACAATGAGCAGTTCTTC. Encoded protein: CASSYQSDNEQFF.

This rearrangement joins TRBV9 to TRBJ2-3; TRBD2 aligns across 7 bases. The CDR3 extends over 18 amino acids. J gave up 4 bases and V 4 bases, and 18 bases lay outside the gene matches. Germline V gene data show CDR1 as SGDLS and CDR2 as YYNGEE. The CDR3 DNA reads as TGTGCCAGCAGCACCCATTCGGCGGGGGTTGGCAACCCAGATACGCAGTATTTT. Translating it yields CASSTHSAGVGNPDTQYF.

The chain combines TRBV28 with TRBJ1-4; TRBD1 matches 7 bases. The V gene's germline CDR1 is MDHEN and CDR2 SYDVKM. Trimming took 3 bases from V and 8 from J; bases not matched to a gene: 18. This CDR3 spans 18 amino acids. CDR3 coding DNA: TGTGCCAGCAGTTTCCCCCTCGGGACAGAGAACCTTAGGGAAAAACTGTTTTTT. Its protein is CASSFPLGTENLREKLFF.

This chain joins TRBV19 and TRBJ1-1, with D unclear. Looked up from germline, CDR1 is LNHDA and CDR2 is SQIVND (reference sequence). This CDR3 is 15 amino acids long. Deletions cut 0 bases from V and 3 bases from J, with 11 bases between. CDR3 DNA: TGTGCCAGTAGTATAGAACGGGAGTTGTACACTGAAGCTTTCTTT. Protein: CASSIERELYTEAFF.

The rearrangement uses TRBV28 and TRBJ2-1; TRBD2 is a possible D gene (7 bases). Trimming removed 5 bases from V and 4 bases from J, with 12 bases in between. The CDR3 length is 14 residues. CDR1 is MDHEN and CDR2 is SYDVKM in the germline V gene. CDR3 in DNA: TGTGCCAGCAGTGAGGGGGGGGGTTACAATGAGCAGTTCTTC. Amino acids: CASSEGGGYNEQFF.

This clone showed up just once. V gene TRBV9 combines with J gene TRBJ1-1, with 10 bases fitting TRBD1. CDR3 size: 17 residues. After removal of 4 bases from V and 1 base from J, the junction contained 10 bases not matched to a gene. CDR1 SGDLS and CDR2 YYNGEE come from the germline V gene. CDR3 loop: CASSPHPGQGQNTEAFF. CDR3 bases: TGTGCCAGCAGCCCCCACCCGGGACAGGGGCAGAACACTGAAGCTTTCTTT. Complete variable domain (other parts from reference TRBV9 and TRBJ1-1): DSGVTQTPKHLITATGQRVTLRCSPRSGDLSVYWYQQSLDQGLQFLIQYYNGEERAKGNILERFSAQQFPDLHSELNLSSLELGDSALYFCASSPHPGQGQNTEAFFGQGTRLTVV.

Only one count was recorded for this clone. The gene calls are TRBV6-5 and TRBJ1-5; possible D gene TRBD1, 5 bases. This CDR3 region has 15 residues. Germline lookup yields CDR1 MNHEY and CDR2 SVGAGI. The V and J ends lost 2 bases and 0 bases respectively, with 8 bases between them. The CDR3 spells CASSYTGDSNQPQHF. As DNA, the CDR3 is TGTGCCAGCAGTTACACAGGCGATAGCAATCAGCCCCAGCATTTT.

The CDR3 DNA sequence: TGTGCCAGCAGTTTATCGATGACGGTGAACACTGAAGCTTTCTTT. The encoded protein is CASSLSMTVNTEAFF. The J gene is TRBJ1-1, the V gene TRBV27; D call uncertain. Germline CDR1 MNHEY, CDR2 SMNVEV (reference sequence). The V end was cut by 0 bases, the J end by 0 bases, with 8 bases between. CDR3 size: 15 residues.

J is TRBJ1-1 and V is TRBV7-8, with TRBD1 matching 9 bases. V trimming: 5 bases; J trimming: 6 bases; junction bases outside the gene matches: 16. Germline V CDR1 and CDR2: SGHVS, FQNEAQ. The CDR3 runs 17 residues. CDR3 DNA: TGTGCCAGCAGCCCCTTAACGGTGGACAGGGGATCATCTGAAGCTTTCTTT. The encoded protein is CASSPLTVDRGSSEAFF.

The chain couples TRBV27 to TRBJ2-3; a weak D match, TRBD2 (6 bases). Germline V gene sequence: CDR1 MNHEY, CDR2 SMNVEV (reference sequence). The ends were cut back, 6 bases at V and 4 bases at J, with 20 bases in the middle. The CDR3 is 16 amino acids. The CDR3 DNA sequence: TGTGCCAGCAGGGCTCCGGGACTCAAGAGAGCAGATACGCAGTATTTT. Encoded protein: CASRAPGLKRADTQYF.

J is TRBJ1-2 and V is TRBV29-1; D is perhaps TRBD1 (6 bases). Germline-derived CDR1 and CDR2 are SQVTM and ANQGSEA. Trimming pared 6 bases from V and 5 bases from J, leaving 16 bases between. The length of the CDR3 is 13 residues. Here the CDR3 reads CSVRRAGEYGYTF. The CDR3 DNA reads as TGCAGCGTGAGGCGGGCAGGGGAATATGGCTACACCTTC.

J is TRBJ1-1 and V is TRBV27; 8 bases agree with TRBD1. The CDR3 is made up of 15 amino acids. Germline CDR1 is MNHEY and CDR2 is SMNVEV (reference sequence). Losses at the gene ends were 4 bases for V and 6 bases for J; bases not matched to a gene: 10. CDR3 loop: CASSSAGQGPSEAFF. The CDR3 nucleotides read TGTGCCAGCAGTTCAGCCGGACAGGGTCCATCTGAAGCTTTCTTT.

V and J are TRBV13 and TRBJ2-7; tentative D call: TRBD2 (5 bases). The CDR3 loop spans 13 amino acids. CDR1 and CDR2 (germline): PRHDT, FYEKMQ (reference sequence). The V gene lost 8 bases and the J gene lost 0 bases, with 11 bases spanning the gap. In nucleotides, the CDR3 is TGTGCCAGCTCGGCTAGCCTCTCCTACGAGCAGTACTTC. Protein product: CASSASLSYEQYF.

The V gene is TRBV5-1, the J gene TRBJ2-7; TRBD2 agrees at 9 bases. CDR3 length equals 15 residues. V shed 0 bases and J 2 bases; nucleotides not matched to a gene: 3. CDR1 is SGHRS, CDR2 YFSETQ, per germline. CDR3 amino acids: CASSLGAGGTYEQYF. CDR3 nucleotides: TGCGCCAGCAGCTTGGGAGCGGGGGGAACCTACGAGCAGTACTTC.

The chain carries TRBV28 and TRBJ2-7; TRBD1 aligns across 12 bases. The J segment lost 3 bases and the V segment lost 4 bases, leaving 10 bases of the junction unmatched. The CDR3 contains 17 residues. CDR1 and CDR2 from the germline V gene are MDHEN and SYDVKM. In DNA, the CDR3 is TGTGCCAGCAGTTCCGTTTCCCGGGACAGGGGGCTCTACGAGCAGTACTTC. Encoded protein: CASSSVSRDRGLYEQYF.

The chain is built from TRBV29-1 and TRBJ2-7, with a possible D match to TRBD2 (6 bases). This CDR3 is built from 12 residues. Germline CDR1 and CDR2: SQVTM and ANQGSEA. V gave up 2 bases and J gave up 3 bases, with 8 bases separating them. The CDR3 DNA reads TGCAGCGTTGAATTGGGGGGCTACGAGCAGTACTTC. This codes for CSVELGGYEQYF.

The chain recombines TRBV5-1 with TRBJ1-1; unclear D gene. In germline, CDR1 is SGHRS, CDR2 YFSETQ. Trimming pared 0 bases from V and 5 bases from J, leaving 17 bases between. The CDR3 sequence is 16 residues long. In DNA form, the CDR3 reads TGCGCCAGCAGCTTGGCCATTAGGGATACTGGAACTGAAGCTTTCTTT. Its protein product is CASSLAIRDTGTEAFF. The full variable domain, completed using reference TRBV5-1 and TRBJ1-1, is KAGVTQTPRYLIKTRGQQVTLSCSPISGHRSVSWYQQTPGQGLQFLFEYFSETQRNKGNFPGRFSGRQFSNSRSEMNVSTLELGDSALYLCASSLAIRDTGTEAFFGQGTRLTVV.